The entry below describes one T cell receptor (beta chain). No antigen is known for it. Sequencing used immunoSEQ multiplex PCR; TCRdb keeps in-frame clones, though not all of them. The sample records 100,000 to 130,000 clones, around 92% being singletons. The data stem from a study of T cell responses to AZD1222 COVID-19 vaccine. Whole-study results and caveats: Seropositive at baseline were only a handful of AZD1222 recipients. Close to half of all spike-specific TCRs reportedly target regions of the variants that are unmutated.

V lost 5 bases to trimming and J lost 6 bases, with 8 bases between them. Germline CDR1 SEHNR, CDR2 FQNEAQ (reference sequence). The length of the CDR3 is 11 residues. This clonotype was sampled from an adult in good health. The sequencing here drew on peripheral blood, taken on day 0 of AZD1222 vaccination. The V call is TRBV7-9, the J call TRBJ2-7, with D uncertain. The CDR3 bases are TGTGCCAGCAGCCCGGGCGGCGAGCAGTACTTC. Translation gives CASSPGGEQYF.